This is a list of T cell receptor beta chains from one sample in a study of human T cells and chemical hapten exposure. Each CDR3 protein gets one entry after TCRdb re-called the RACE reads with MiXCR. The table lists just under 350,000 distinct CDR3 sequences, under 9% of them singletons, with more than 7% in the top ten. Material: whole blood, obtained in connection with sensitization to the hapten diphenylcyclopropenone (DPC). These receptors were collected from a woman between 18 and 29 years old with alopecia areata. Some clones in this sample may be carry-over from other donors' samples. Each CDR3 is given with its conserved first and last residue. D genes are given only for firm matches. A clone size is listed for some rows: how often the clone was seen (once, few, many), or a class if it is expanded.

j_gene | v_gene | d_gene | abundance | CDR3nt | CDR3aa
TRBJ2-1 | TRBV6-6 | NA | NA | TGTGCCAGCACTGACGATAGGGGTGAGCAGTTCTTC | CASTDDRGEQFF
TRBJ1-1 | TRBV5-4 | NA | few | TGTGCCAGCAGCTTGGCGGGGGCATTGGGAACTGAAGCTTTCTTT | CASSLAGALGTEAFF
TRBJ2-1 | TRBV20-1 | TRBD2 | few | TGCAGCGTCGACTATCGGCGGGGGGGCCGGGATGAGCAGTTCTTC | CSVDYRRGGRDEQFF
TRBJ2-3 | TRBV29-1 | NA | many | TGCAGCGTTGAGGGCAGAAGGAGGCCTTACACAGATACGCAGTATTTT | CSVEGRRRPYTDTQYF
TRBJ2-3 | TRBV2 | TRBD2 | many | TGTGCCAGCAGTGAGCGGGGGGGCCTCCCAGATACGCAGTATTTT | CASSERGGLPDTQYF
TRBJ1-2 | TRBV6-6 | NA | few | TGTGCCAGCAGTTATGTCACAGGGAGTTATGGCTACACCTTC | CASSYVTGSYGYTF
TRBJ1-5 | TRBV7-2 | NA | few | TGTGCCAGCAGCTTAGGGACCGGTGGGCCCCAGCATTTT | CASSLGTGGPQHF
TRBJ1-5 | TRBV27 | TRBD1 | many | TGTGCCAGCAGGAGGACAGGGGGCATATATCAGCCCCAGCATTTT | CASRRTGGIYQPQHF
TRBJ1-6 | TRBV5-1 | TRBD1 | many | TGCGCCAGCAGCTTACAGGGGCCCAGTAGCTCCTATAATTCACCCCTCCACTTT | CASSLQGPSSSYNSPLHF
TRBJ1-1 | TRBV4-1 | TRBD1 | NA | TGCGCCAGCAGCCAAGCTTTTACAGGGGACACTGAAGCTTTCTTT | CASSQAFTGDTEAFF
TRBJ2-3 | TRBV28 | TRBD2 | NA | TGTGCCAGCGGCAGACGCCTGCGGGGGGGCGGAGATACGCAGTATTTT | CASGRRLRGGGDTQYF
TRBJ1-1 | TRBV4-2 | TRBD1 | NA | TGTGCCAGCAGCCACGACGTCGGACAGGGATTCACTGAAGCTTTCTTT | CASSHDVGQGFTEAFF
TRBJ2-3 | TRBV27 | NA | many | TGTGCCAGCAGACCTCGGGACTCCCTCCGAAATACGCAGTATTTT | CASRPRDSLRNTQYF
TRBJ1-6 | TRBV14 | NA | many | TGTGCCAGCAGCCAGGATTGGACAGCGAGCTCCTATAATTCACCCCTCCACTTT | CASSQDWTASSYNSPLHF
TRBJ2-7 | TRBV27 | TRBD1 | NA | TGTGCCAGCAGAACCCAGGGGGTTGGGGCCGAGCAGTACTTC | CASRTQGVGAEQYF
TRBJ2-5 | TRBV5-1 | NA | many | TGCGCCAGCAGCTTGAAGAAGGACGGTCAAGAGACCCAGTACTTC | CASSLKKDGQETQYF
TRBJ2-6 | TRBV5-1 | NA | many | TGCGCCAGCAGCTCTGGGCAGCCGGGTGGGGCCAACGTCCTGACTTTC | CASSSGQPGGANVLTF
TRBJ1-6 | TRBV20-1 | NA | NA | TGCAGTGCTGCCCACGTTAGGAATTCACCCCTCCACTTT | CSAAHVRNSPLHF
TRBJ2-3 | TRBV7-9 | NA | NA | TGTGCCAGCAGCTCAACCTCCGGGACCACTTCTAGCACAGATACGCAGTATTTT | CASSSTSGTTSSTDTQYF
TRBJ1-4 | TRBV15 | NA | NA | TGTGCCACCAGCAGCAGAGGGGTTAATGAAAAACTGTTTTTT | CATSSRGVNEKLFF
TRBJ2-5 | TRBV7-8 | NA | few | TGTGCCAGCAGCCGAGGACGGCAAGAGACCCAGTACTTC | CASSRGRQETQYF
TRBJ2-3 | TRBV6-1 | TRBD2 | few | TGTGCCAGCAGGTCACCGGGACTAGCGGGGGGGCCCAGCACAGATACGCAGTATTTT | CASRSPGLAGGPSTDTQYF
TRBJ2-1 | TRBV6-2/TRBV6-3 | TRBD2 | NA | TGTGCCGGCAGCGGGGGGGCAGTAAATGAGCAGTTCTTC | CAGSGGAVNEQFF
TRBJ1-1 | TRBV5-1 | NA | NA | TGCGCCAGCAGCCTTAATCCGAGCACTGAAGCTTTCTTT | CASSLNPSTEAFF
TRBJ1-5 | TRBV4-1 | NA | few | TGCGCCAGCAGCCAAGTCCAGGGGCTGAGCAATCAGCCCCAGCATTTT | CASSQVQGLSNQPQHF
TRBJ1-2 | TRBV12-3/TRBV12-4 | NA | few | TGTGCCAGCAGTCTCCGGAATGGCTACACCTTC | CASSLRNGYTF
TRBJ2-1 | TRBV27 | NA | many | TGTGCCAGCAGTCCCGCCAGCTACAATGAGCAGTTCTTC | CASSPASYNEQFF
TRBJ1-6 | TRBV2 | NA | few | TGTGCCAGCAGTGAATCGGAGGATTCACCCCTCCACTTT | CASSESEDSPLHF
TRBJ2-3 | TRBV24-1 | TRBD2 | many | TGTGCCACCAGATCAAGCGGGGAAGGTGATACGCAGTATTTT | CATRSSGEGDTQYF
TRBJ1-1 | TRBV20-1 | TRBD1 | few | TGCAGTGCTAGAGGGACAGGGGGCTGGAACACTGAAGCTTTCTTT | CSARGTGGWNTEAFF
TRBJ2-3 | TRBV20-1 | NA | few | TGCAGTGCTGAGGGGGGTGACCCGCAGTATTTT | CSAEGGDPQYF
TRBJ2-5 | TRBV6-2/TRBV6-3 | TRBD2 | NA | TGTGCCAGCTGTATAGCGGGGGACAACCAAGAGACCCAGTACTTC | CASCIAGDNQETQYF
TRBJ1-5 | TRBV6-2/TRBV6-3 | NA | NA | TGTGCCAGCAGTTACTCGGAAGCCAGGGATAGCAATCAGCCCCAGCATTTT | CASSYSEARDSNQPQHF
TRBJ2-7 | TRBV14 | NA | many | TGTGCCAGCAGCCAAGGGAGGGGGCAACGACTACCCTACGAGCAGTACTTC | CASSQGRGQRLPYEQYF
TRBJ2-3 | TRBV20-1 | NA | NA | TGCAGTGCCAAACAGGACCCTTTCACAGATACGCAGTATTTT | CSAKQDPFTDTQYF
TRBJ1-2 | TRBV9 | TRBD1 | many | TGTGCCAGCAGCCCTGGTATTTGGACAGGGTGGGAAGCTAACTATGGCTACACCTTC | CASSPGIWTGWEANYGYTF
TRBJ2-7 | TRBV6-5 | NA | many | TGTGCCAGCAGTTACTCGAGTCAGGCGAGCTACGAGCAGTACTTC | CASSYSSQASYEQYF
TRBJ1-1 | TRBV6-1 | NA | few | TGTGCCAGCAAGAGGAACACTGAAGCTTTCTTT | CASKRNTEAFF
TRBJ2-6 | TRBV6-2/TRBV6-3 | NA | many | TGTGCCAGCGGAAGATCTAAACGGGCTGGGGCCAACGTCCTGACTTTC | CASGRSKRAGANVLTF
TRBJ2-2 | TRBV28 | TRBD1 | many | TGTGCCAGCAATGGGGTTGAGGGACAGGGGGTCCCCGGGGAGCTGTTTTTT | CASNGVEGQGVPGELFF
TRBJ2-5 | TRBV11-1 | NA | many | TGTGCCAGCAGCCCTCTAACGGCACGACAAGAGACCCAGTACTTC | CASSPLTARQETQYF
TRBJ2-7 | TRBV20-1 | NA | NA | TGCAGTGCTAGGGTCATCAGGGATACCTACGAGCAGTACTTC | CSARVIRDTYEQYF
TRBJ2-3 | TRBV29-1 | TRBD2 | few | TGCGGCGTTGGGGGGGGGAGCACCACAGATACGCAGTATTTT | CGVGGGSTTDTQYF
TRBJ1-6 | TRBV4-3 | NA | few | TGCGCCAGCAGCCAAGAGGAGCAGTTCAATTCACCCCTCCACTTT | CASSQEEQFNSPLHF
TRBJ2-3 | TRBV6-4 | NA | many | TGTGCCAGCTCACAGCGCGCCACAGATACGCAGTATTTT | CASSQRATDTQYF
TRBJ2-5 | TRBV7-8 | NA | many | TGTGCCAGCAGCCAGAACGTCCGGCAGGGGCAAGAGACCCAGTACTTC | CASSQNVRQGQETQYF
TRBJ1-5 | TRBV20-1 | NA | NA | TGCAGTGCCGTTATTACCGGGGACACCCATCAGCCCCAGCATTTT | CSAVITGDTHQPQHF
TRBJ2-6 | TRBV6-5 | TRBD1 | few | TGTGCCAGCAGTTACGTCGGGACAGGGAGGGCACGGGGGGCCAACGTCCTGACTTTC | CASSYVGTGRARGANVLTF
TRBJ2-6 | TRBV10-3 | NA | many | TGTGCCATCAGTGAGGAGACAGCCAGCTCTGGGGCCAACGTCCTGACTTTC | CAISEETASSGANVLTF
TRBJ2-3 | TRBV7-3 | TRBD2 | few | TGTGCCAGCAGCTTAAATCCAACGGTAGCGGGGAGCACAGATACGCAGTATTTT | CASSLNPTVAGSTDTQYF
TRBJ1-3 | TRBV6-2/TRBV6-3 | NA | few | TGTGCCAGCAGTCCTGACCGCCATCAAGGAGACACCATATATTTT | CASSPDRHQGDTIYF
TRBJ1-3 | TRBV10-3 | NA | many | TGTGCCATCAGTGGGACCGACAGAAACACCATATATTTT | CAISGTDRNTIYF
TRBJ2-1 | TRBV5-1 | TRBD1 | many | TGCGCCAGCAGCAGTATGACAGGGACCAATGAGCAGTTCTTC | CASSSMTGTNEQFF
TRBJ2-2 | TRBV25-1 | TRBD1 | NA | TGTGCCAGCTCCTGGGACAGGGAAACCGGGGAGCTGTTTTTT | CASSWDRETGELFF
TRBJ1-1 | TRBV20-1 | TRBD1 | NA | TGCAGTGCCCAAAGACAGGGCGGGCTCACTGAAGCTTTCTTT | CSAQRQGGLTEAFF
TRBJ2-1 | TRBV7-9 | NA | NA | TGTGCCAGCAGCTCCCGGCAGGGGCAGTCCTACAATGAGCAGTTCTTC | CASSSRQGQSYNEQFF
TRBJ1-6 | TRBV20-1 | NA | many | TGCAGTGCTAGACCTACAGGGCTCTCCTATAATTCACCCCTCCACTTT | CSARPTGLSYNSPLHF